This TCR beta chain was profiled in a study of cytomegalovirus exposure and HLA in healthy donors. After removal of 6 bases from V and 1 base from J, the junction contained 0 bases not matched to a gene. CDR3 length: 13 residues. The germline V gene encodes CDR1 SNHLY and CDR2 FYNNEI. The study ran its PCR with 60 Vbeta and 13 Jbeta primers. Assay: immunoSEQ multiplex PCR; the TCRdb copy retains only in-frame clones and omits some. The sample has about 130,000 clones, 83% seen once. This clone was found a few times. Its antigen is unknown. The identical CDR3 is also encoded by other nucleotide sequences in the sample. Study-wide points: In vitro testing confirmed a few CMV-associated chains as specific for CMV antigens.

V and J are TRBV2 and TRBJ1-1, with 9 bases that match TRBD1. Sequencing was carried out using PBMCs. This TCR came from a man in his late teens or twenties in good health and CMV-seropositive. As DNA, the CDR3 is TGTGCCAGCAGGGGACAGGGGAACACTGAAGCTTTCTTT. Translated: CASRGQGNTEAFF.